The clone carrying this T cell receptor (beta chain) has at least ten counts. Its antigen is still unknown. These data come from a study of identical twins. Broader study findings: Fewer insertions characterized abundant cord blood beta clonotypes, whereas memory repertoires showed none. Twin sharing of out-of-frame TCR alpha was underestimated by models in monozygotic pairs.

MiXCR, run by TCRdb on the 5' RACE reads, gives a single entry per CDR3 protein. The repertoire holds a few hundred thousand distinct CDR3 sequences, with 9% to 10% as singletons. This CDR3 contains 15 residues. Germline trimming cut 5 bases from V and 5 bases from J; bases unmatched to any gene: 10. The sample also formed part of further work on yellow fever vaccine responses in identical twins.

The specimen was PBMCs. The V gene is TRBV12-3 or TRBV12-4, the J gene TRBJ2-5; 8 bases match TRBD2. The sequence derives from a woman younger than 30 in good health. CDR3 amino acids: CASSGGSGKGETQYF. As DNA, the CDR3 is TGTGCCAGCAGTGGAGGTAGCGGGAAGGGGGAGACCCAGTACTTC.